This entry features one TCR beta chain sequence. Antigen: not known. The sample comes from a study of T-cell memory formation after mild COVID-19. TCRdb fed the 5' RACE reads into MiXCR, producing one record per CDR3 protein. The sample holds 250,000 to 350,000 distinct CDR3 sequences, around 15% seen once. Study-wide points: CD4/CD8 balance characterized clones contracting day 15 to 85, and CD4+ skew characterized later expanders. Pre-infection memory carried some responding clones, suggesting that cross-reactive memory joined. Researchers report contracting CD4+ clones mostly in CM and EM, with CD8+ clones in EMRA.

The sequence derives from a man between 18 and 35 years old who had mild COVID-19 (a few samples of this study predate the infection). Cell type and time point are not known. Specimen: PBMCs or a T cell subset sorted from them (not recorded which).

Here the CDR3 reads CASRSTAPEAFF. The CDR3 coding sequence is TGTGCCAGCAGATCGACAGCCCCTGAAGCTTTCTTT. The gene calls are TRBV12-3 or TRBV12-4 and TRBJ1-1, with D possibly TRBD1 on 5 matching bases. The germline V and J ends were trimmed by 6 bases and 6 bases, with 11 bases remaining between them. The length of the CDR3 is 12 residues.